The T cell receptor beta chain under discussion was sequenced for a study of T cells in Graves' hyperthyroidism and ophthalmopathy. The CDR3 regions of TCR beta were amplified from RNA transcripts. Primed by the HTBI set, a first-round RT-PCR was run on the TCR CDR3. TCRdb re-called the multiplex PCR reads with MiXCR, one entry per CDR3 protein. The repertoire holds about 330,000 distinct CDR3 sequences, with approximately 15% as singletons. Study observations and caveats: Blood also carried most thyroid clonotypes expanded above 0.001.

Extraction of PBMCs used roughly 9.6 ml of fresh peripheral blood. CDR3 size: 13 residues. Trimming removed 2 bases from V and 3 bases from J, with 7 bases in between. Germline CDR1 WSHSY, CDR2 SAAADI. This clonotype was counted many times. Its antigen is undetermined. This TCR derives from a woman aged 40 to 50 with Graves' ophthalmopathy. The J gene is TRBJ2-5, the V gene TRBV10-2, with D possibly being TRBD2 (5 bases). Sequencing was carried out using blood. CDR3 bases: TGCGCCAGCAGTGAGCTGGGAGAAGAGACCCAGTACTTC. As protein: CASSELGEETQYF.